The rows below give T cell receptor beta chains drawn from one sample of a study of T cell changes during pregnancy in multiple sclerosis. Sequencing used immunoSEQ multiplex PCR; TCRdb keeps in-frame clones, though not all of them. The sample lists approximately 73,000 clones, 85% to 95% occurring once. The sample consisted of CD4+ T cells from peripheral blood mononuclear cells, taken before pregnancy. These receptors all stem from a female donor with multiple sclerosis, enrolled in a pregnancy study. CDR3s include the opening cysteine and the closing phenylalanine or tryptophan. D genes are given only for firm matches. Clone sizes are given selectively: once, few, many, or a class where the clone is expanded.

TRBJ2-1 | TRBD2 | TRBV5-3 | NA | TGTGCCAGAAGCTTGGCCTCGGGACTAGCGGGAGTTATTTGTTCCTACAATGAGCAGTTCTTC | CARSLASGLAGVICSYNEQFF
TRBJ1-4 | NA | TRBV30 | NA | TGTGCCTGGAAATCAATCACAGGGAGTGAAAAACTGTTTTTT | CAWKSITGSEKLFF
TRBJ1-1 | NA | TRBV5-1 | NA | TGCGCCAGCAGCCGCCAGGGCGCGACTGAAGCTTTCTTT | CASSRQGATEAFF
TRBJ2-1 | TRBD2 | TRBV2 | NA | TGTGCCAGCAGTATCCTTAGCGGGAGCTCCTACAATGAGCAGTTCTTC | CASSILSGSSYNEQFF
TRBJ2-4 | TRBD2 | TRBV19 | NA | TGTGCCAGTAGTGGGGGGGGAAGCCGGTTGAACATTCAGTACTTC | CASSGGGSRLNIQYF
TRBJ1-1 | NA | TRBV4-2 | NA | TGTGCCAGCAGCCAAGAACCAGGGAACACTGAAGCTTTCTTT | CASSQEPGNTEAFF
TRBJ2-1 | TRBD2 | TRBV29-1 | NA | TGCAGCGTTGAGGGGACTAGCCTGGAGGTGTTCTTC | CSVEGTSLEVFF
TRBJ1-2 | TRBD1 | TRBV19 | NA | TGTGCCAGTAGCAGGGACAGGGAGGACTATGGCTACACCTTC | CASSRDREDYGYTF
TRBJ1-1 | TRBD1 | TRBV5-1 | few | TGCGCCAGCAGCTTGGATGGGGACAGGCACTCCGAAGCTTTCTTT | CASSLDGDRHSEAFF
TRBJ2-3 | NA | TRBV5-1 | NA | TGCGCCAGCAGCTTGGGAATAGCTAGGGAGGCGGATACGCAGTATTTT | CASSLGIAREADTQYF
TRBJ1-6 | TRBD1 | TRBV7-6 | NA | TGTGCCAGCAGCTTAACCCGACAGGGCGGTAATTCACCCCTCCACTTT | CASSLTRQGGNSPLHF
TRBJ2-6 | NA | TRBV10-2 | NA | TGCGCCACCTCCGAGGGGGCCAACGTCCTGACTTTC | CATSEGANVLTF
TRBJ1-1 | NA | TRBV5-4 | NA | TGTGCCAGCAGCCACGAGGCCACTGAAGCTTTCTTT | CASSHEATEAFF
TRBJ1-1 | TRBD1 | TRBV9 | few | TGTGCCAGCAGCGCGGGACAGGGGTGGACTGAAGCTTTCTTT | CASSAGQGWTEAFF
TRBJ1-2 | NA | TRBV9 | NA | TGTGCCAGCAGCGTAAAGGGAGGCTATGGCTACACCTTC | CASSVKGGYGYTF
TRBJ1-5 | NA | TRBV29-1 | NA | TGCAGCGCCAGGGTCGGTCAGCCCCAGCATTTT | CSARVGQPQHF
TRBJ2-2 | NA | TRBV25-1 | NA | TGTGCCAGCAGTGCCCATCGGGGAGACTCCACCGGGGAGCTGTTTTTT | CASSAHRGDSTGELFF
TRBJ2-3 | NA | TRBV21-1 | NA | TGTGCCAGCAGCAAAAGGACTAGCGGGAGGACGTGGGAAAATACGCAGTATTTT | CASSKRTSGRTWENTQYF
TRBJ1-5 | NA | TRBV27 | NA | TGTGCCAGCAGCGCGGGACCCTTCGTTCAGCCCCAGCATTTT | CASSAGPFVQPQHF
TRBJ2-7 | TRBD1 | TRBV5-4 | NA | TGTGCCAGCAGCTCCGGGACAGGAAGGTACGAGCAGTACTTC | CASSSGTGRYEQYF
TRBJ1-2 | TRBD1 | TRBV30 | few | TGTGCCTGGGACAGGGAACGAAACTATGGCTACACCTTC | CAWDRERNYGYTF
TRBJ1-4 | NA | TRBV6-4 | NA | TGTGCCAGCAGTGCGGAGACGAATGAAAAACTGTTTTTT | CASSAETNEKLFF
TRBJ2-2 | NA | TRBV14 | NA | TGTGCCAGCAGCCGCAGGGGTTCCGGGGAGCTGTTTTTT | CASSRRGSGELFF
TRBJ1-2 | NA | TRBV29-1 | NA | TGCAGCACATTCCATGGTGCCCCTAACTATGGCTACACCTTC | CSTFHGAPNYGYTF
TRBJ2-1 | TRBD2 | TRBV2 | NA | TGTGCCAGCAGGAGGGGGACTAGCGGGATGTACAATGAGCAGTTCTTC | CASRRGTSGMYNEQFF
TRBJ2-2 | TRBD1 | TRBV4-1 | NA | TGCGCCAGCAGTCGTAGACAGGGGTCTCCCACCGGGGAGCTGTTTTTT | CASSRRQGSPTGELFF
TRBJ2-7 | TRBD1 | TRBV10-2 | NA | TGCGCCAGCAGTGATGCGCAGGGGGCCTCCTACGAGCAGTACTTC | CASSDAQGASYEQYF
TRBJ1-1 | TRBD1 | TRBV13 | NA | TGTGCCAGCAGCCCAAAGGACAGGTTGAACACTGAAGCTTTCTTT | CASSPKDRLNTEAFF
TRBJ2-3 | TRBD2 | TRBV6-1 | NA | TGTGCCAGCAGTGAACTAGCGGGAGTGGCAGATACGCAGTATTTT | CASSELAGVADTQYF
TRBJ2-7 | NA | TRBV6-6 | NA | TGTGCCAGCAGGGGGGCATACGAGCAGTACTTC | CASRGAYEQYF
TRBJ1-2 | NA | TRBV5-8 | once | TGTGCCAGCAGCTTGGGGCAGCGGGGCTATGGCTACACCTTC | CASSLGQRGYGYTF
TRBJ1-1 | TRBD1 | TRBV9 | NA | TGTGCCAGCAGCGTAGACTCCGGACAGGGGGTTCGCACTGAAGCTTTCTTT | CASSVDSGQGVRTEAFF
TRBJ2-5 | NA | TRBV19 | NA | TGTGCCAGTAGTATAGGGGGGACTGGAGAGACCCAGTACTTC | CASSIGGTGETQYF
TRBJ2-1 | NA | TRBV28 | NA | TGTGCCAGCAGTCCCCTCTGGAGGAATGAGCAGTTCTTC | CASSPLWRNEQFF
TRBJ2-6 | TRBD1 | TRBV28 | NA | TGTGCCAGCAGTTCCCTGCCGGGACAGGGTACCCCTGGGGCCAACGTCCTGACTTTC | CASSSLPGQGTPGANVLTF
TRBJ2-7 | NA | TRBV14 | NA | TGTGCCAGCAGCCAAGCGGGTCCCTACGAGCAGTACTTC | CASSQAGPYEQYF
TRBJ1-2 | TRBD1 | TRBV9 | NA | TGTGCCAGCAGCCCCGGGACAGACTATGGCTACACCTTC | CASSPGTDYGYTF
TRBJ1-3 | NA | TRBV21-1 | NA | TGTGCCAGCAGCAAAGCGGGGTCCGGACACTGGTACTCTGGAAACACCATATATTTT | CASSKAGSGHWYSGNTIYF
TRBJ2-5 | NA | TRBV5-1 | NA | TGCGCCAGCAGCCTTGGCGGGGAAGAGACCCAGTACTTC | CASSLGGEETQYF
TRBJ2-2 | NA | TRBV14 | NA | TGTGCCAGCAGCCAAAACAGTTTCGGGGAGCTGTTTTTT | CASSQNSFGELFF
TRBJ1-1 | TRBD1 | TRBV5-1 | NA | TGCGCCAGCAGCCGAGACAGGGTAACTGAAGCTTTCTTT | CASSRDRVTEAFF
TRBJ2-2 | TRBD2 | TRBV19 | NA | TGTGCCAGTAGTACCCCTCCTAGCGGGATGAACACCGGGGAGCTGTTTTTT | CASSTPPSGMNTGELFF
TRBJ2-7 | NA | TRBV18 | NA | TGTGCCAGCTCACAAGACTCGCTGTACGAGCAGTACTTC | CASSQDSLYEQYF
TRBJ2-7 | TRBD2 | TRBV28 | NA | TGTGCCAGCAGTTCTTTAAGTGTCGGGAGGCCTTCCTACGAGCAGTACTTC | CASSSLSVGRPSYEQYF
TRBJ2-1 | TRBD2 | TRBV10-3 | NA | TGTGCCATCGGCGACTTGGCGACTAGCGGGATTAATGAGCAGTTCTTC | CAIGDLATSGINEQFF
TRBJ1-2 | TRBD1 | TRBV11-2 | once | TGTGCCAGCAGCCCCGGGACAGGGGGCCTTCCAGCAGGCTACACCTTC | CASSPGTGGLPAGYTF
TRBJ2-5 | TRBD1 | TRBV5-5 | NA | TGTGCCAGCAGCAGTTGGGGGCAGGGGGAAGAGACCCAGTACTTC | CASSSWGQGEETQYF
TRBJ1-1 | NA | TRBV18 | few | TGTGCCAGCTCACCTGACATGAACACTGAAGCTTTCTTT | CASSPDMNTEAFF
TRBJ1-2 | NA | TRBV5-5 | NA | TGTGCCAGCAGCTCCTCAGGGGTGGAATATGGCTACACCTTC | CASSSSGVEYGYTF
TRBJ2-1 | NA | TRBV11-2 | NA | TGTGCCAGCAGCCAGCTAATCGGGGTTGGGCAGTTCTTC | CASSQLIGVGQFF
TRBJ1-2 | NA | TRBV5-1 | NA | TGCGCCAGCAGCCCCTCGACAGGCACTGGCTATGGCTACACCTTC | CASSPSTGTGYGYTF
TRBJ2-3 | NA | TRBV18 | NA | TGTGCCAGCTCACCACCGGTCCTGTCGTCGGGGACGCAGTATTTT | CASSPPVLSSGTQYF
TRBJ1-1 | NA | TRBV30 | once | TGTGCCTGGAGAGTATGGGGGGGGAACACTGAAGCTTTCTTT | CAWRVWGGNTEAFF
TRBJ2-2 | TRBD2 | TRBV11-2 | NA | TGTGCCAGCAGCTTACTAGCGGGAGGGAACACCGGGGAGCTGTTTTTT | CASSLLAGGNTGELFF
TRBJ2-7 | TRBD2 | TRBV6-5 | NA | TGTGCCAGCACCACACCGGCTAGCGGGAGCAACGAGCAGTACTTC | CASTTPASGSNEQYF